Sequencing of this T cell receptor (beta chain) was carried out in a study of T cell changes during pregnancy in multiple sclerosis. This table comes from immunoSEQ multiplex PCR, and its TCRdb copy is limited to in-frame clones, with some not included. The sample lists about 20,000 clones, 88% occurring once. The V and J ends lost 2 bases and 1 base respectively, with 15 bases between them. The CDR3 extends over 16 amino acids. Germline-derived CDR1 and CDR2 are SGHKS and YYEKEE (reference sequence). The TCR sequence derives from a female donor in good health, enrolled as a control in a pregnancy study. The V and J genes are TRBV5-5 and TRBJ1-1; no reliable D call. The sample was CD8+ T cells from peripheral blood mononuclear cells, taken in the third trimester of pregnancy. The CDR3 region has the DNA TGTGCCAGCAGCTTTGGGCTGATAATGGGGAACACTGAAGCTTTCTTT. This encodes CASSFGLIMGNTEAFF.